One and the same sample provided the 2 T cell receptor beta chains below, sequenced in a study of T cells in Graves' hyperthyroidism and ophthalmopathy. Amplification yielded TCR beta CDR3 regions, with RNA transcripts as the source. The HTBI set primed first-round TCR CDR3 RT-PCR. TCRdb itself ran the multiplex PCR reads through MiXCR, one entry per CDR3 protein. Here the sample spans around 560,000 distinct CDR3 sequences, approximately 15% being singletons. Material for sequencing was blood. These receptors came from a woman between 18 and 29 years old with Graves' hyperthyroidism.

This clonotype was counted at least ten times. V usage is TRBV28 and J usage is TRBJ2-1, with D perhaps TRBD2 (5 bases). The CDR3 sequence is 12 residues long. Germline-derived CDR1 and CDR2 are MDHEN and SYDVKM. Between the trimmed V and J ends, which lost 7 bases and 6 bases, there was a span of 10 bases. The CDR3 is CASTGLTNEQFF. The CDR3 DNA follows: TGTGCCAGCACAGGACTCACCAATGAGCAGTTCTTC.

This chain links TRBV12-3 or TRBV12-4 with TRBJ2-2; 11 nucleotides align to TRBD2. CDR3 length: 16 amino acids. V was clipped by 3 bases and J by 3 bases; unmatched bases: 3. CDR3 nucleotide sequence: TGTGCCAGCAGTTTTGGGACTAGCGGACACACCGGGGAGCTGTTTTTT. Translated: CASSFGTSGHTGELFF.